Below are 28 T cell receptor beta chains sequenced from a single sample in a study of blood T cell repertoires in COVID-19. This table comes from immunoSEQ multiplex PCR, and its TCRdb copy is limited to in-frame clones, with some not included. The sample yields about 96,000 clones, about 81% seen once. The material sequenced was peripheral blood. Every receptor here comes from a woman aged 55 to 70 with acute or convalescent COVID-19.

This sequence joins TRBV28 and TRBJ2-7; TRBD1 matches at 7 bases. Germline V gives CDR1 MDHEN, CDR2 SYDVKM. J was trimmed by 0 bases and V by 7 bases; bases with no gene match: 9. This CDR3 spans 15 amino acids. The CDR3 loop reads CASTPYRGSSYEQYF. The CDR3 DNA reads TGTGCCAGCACCCCCTACAGGGGTAGCTCCTACGAGCAGTACTTC.

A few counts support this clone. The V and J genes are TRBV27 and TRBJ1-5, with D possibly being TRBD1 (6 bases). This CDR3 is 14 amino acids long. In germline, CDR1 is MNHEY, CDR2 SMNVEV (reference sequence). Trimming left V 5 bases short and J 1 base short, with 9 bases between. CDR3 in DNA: TGTGCCAGCAGTCAGGGGTTCAGCAATCAGCCCCAGCATTTT. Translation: CASSQGFSNQPQHF.

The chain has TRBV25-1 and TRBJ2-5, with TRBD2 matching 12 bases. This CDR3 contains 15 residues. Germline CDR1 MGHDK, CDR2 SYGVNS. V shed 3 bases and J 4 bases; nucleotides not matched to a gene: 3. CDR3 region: CASSEELAGGETQYF. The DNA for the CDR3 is TGTGCCAGCAGTGAGGAACTAGCGGGAGGAGAGACCCAGTACTTC.

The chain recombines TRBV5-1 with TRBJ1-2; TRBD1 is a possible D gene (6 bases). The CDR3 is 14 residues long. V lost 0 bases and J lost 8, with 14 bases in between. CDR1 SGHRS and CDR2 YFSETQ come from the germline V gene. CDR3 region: CASSLVGGAKGYTF. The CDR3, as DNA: TGCGCCAGCAGCTTGGTAGGGGGGGCGAAAGGCTACACCTTC.

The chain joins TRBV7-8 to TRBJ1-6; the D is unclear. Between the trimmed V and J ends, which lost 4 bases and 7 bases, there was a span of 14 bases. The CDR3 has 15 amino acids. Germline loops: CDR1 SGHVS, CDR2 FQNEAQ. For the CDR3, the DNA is TGTGCCAGCAGCTCACAACAGCTTCAAAATTCACCCCTCCACTTT. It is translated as CASSSQQLQNSPLHF.

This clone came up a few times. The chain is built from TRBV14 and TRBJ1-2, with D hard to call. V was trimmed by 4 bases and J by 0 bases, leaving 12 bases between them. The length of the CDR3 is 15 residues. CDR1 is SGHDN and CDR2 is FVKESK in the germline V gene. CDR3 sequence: CASSRDVNTNYGYTF. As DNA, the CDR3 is TGTGCCAGCAGCCGAGATGTCAACACTAACTATGGCTACACCTTC.

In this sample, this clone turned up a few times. CDR3 amino acids: CASSLRQDLEAFF. The CDR3 nucleotides read TGCGCCAGCAGCCTACGACAGGATCTGGAAGCTTTCTTT. The J gene is TRBJ1-1, the V gene TRBV5-1; D might be TRBD1 (6 bases). The V and J ends lost 4 bases and 8 bases respectively, with 15 bases between them. CDR3 length: 13 amino acids. Per germline, CDR1 SGHRS and CDR2 YFSETQ.

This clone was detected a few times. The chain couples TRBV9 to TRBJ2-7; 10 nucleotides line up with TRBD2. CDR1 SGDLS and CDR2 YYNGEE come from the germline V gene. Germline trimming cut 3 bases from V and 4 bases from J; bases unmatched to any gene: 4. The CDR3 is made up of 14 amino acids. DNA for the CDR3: TGTGCCAGCAGCGAGGAGACTAGCGGGTACGAGCAGTACTTC. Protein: CASSEETSGYEQYF.

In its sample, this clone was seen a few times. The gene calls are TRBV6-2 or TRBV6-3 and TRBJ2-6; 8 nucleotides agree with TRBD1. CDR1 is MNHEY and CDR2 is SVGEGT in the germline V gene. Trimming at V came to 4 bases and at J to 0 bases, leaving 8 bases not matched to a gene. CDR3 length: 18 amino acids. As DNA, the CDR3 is TGTGCCAGCAGTTCTAGGACAGGGAGGAGCTCTGGGGCCAACGTCCTGACTTTC. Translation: CASSSRTGRSSGANVLTF.

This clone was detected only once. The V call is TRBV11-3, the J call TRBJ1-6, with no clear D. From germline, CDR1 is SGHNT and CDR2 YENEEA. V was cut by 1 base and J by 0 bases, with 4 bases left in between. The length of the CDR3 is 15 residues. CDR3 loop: CASSLAGSYNSPLHF. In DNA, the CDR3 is TGTGCCAGCAGCTTAGCCGGCTCCTATAATTCACCCCTCCACTTT.

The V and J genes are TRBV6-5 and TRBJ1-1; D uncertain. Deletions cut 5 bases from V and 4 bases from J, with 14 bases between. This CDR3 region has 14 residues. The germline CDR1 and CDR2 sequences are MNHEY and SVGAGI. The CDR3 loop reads CASSPHLRGTEAFF. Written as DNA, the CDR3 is TGTGCCAGCAGTCCCCACCTGCGGGGCACTGAAGCTTTCTTT.

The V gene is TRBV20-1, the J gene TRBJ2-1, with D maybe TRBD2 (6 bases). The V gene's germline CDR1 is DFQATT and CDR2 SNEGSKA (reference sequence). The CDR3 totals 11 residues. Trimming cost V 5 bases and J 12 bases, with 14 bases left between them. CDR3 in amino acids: CSAQTGGWQFF. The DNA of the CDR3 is TGCAGTGCTCAGACTGGGGGGTGGCAGTTCTTC.

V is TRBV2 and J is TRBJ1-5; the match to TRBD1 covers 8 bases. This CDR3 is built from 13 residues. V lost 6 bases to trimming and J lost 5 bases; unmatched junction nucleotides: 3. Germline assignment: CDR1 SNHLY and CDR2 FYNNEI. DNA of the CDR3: TGTGCCAGCAGCGTACAGGGGGATCAGCCCCAGCATTTT. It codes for CASSVQGDQPQHF.

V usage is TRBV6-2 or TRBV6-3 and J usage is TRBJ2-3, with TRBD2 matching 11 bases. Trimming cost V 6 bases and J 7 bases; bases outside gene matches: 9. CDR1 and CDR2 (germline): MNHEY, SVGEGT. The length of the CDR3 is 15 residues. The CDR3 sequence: CASSPLAGAVNTQYF. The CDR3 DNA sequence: TGTGCCAGCAGCCCACTAGCGGGGGCGGTAAATACGCAGTATTTT.

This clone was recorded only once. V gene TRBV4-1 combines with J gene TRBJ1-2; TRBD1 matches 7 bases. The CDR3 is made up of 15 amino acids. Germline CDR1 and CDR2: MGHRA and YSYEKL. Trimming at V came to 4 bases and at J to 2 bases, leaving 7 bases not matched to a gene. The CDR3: CASSPGGGANYGYTF. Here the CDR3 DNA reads TGCGCCAGCAGCCCTGGAGGGGGCGCAAACTATGGCTACACCTTC.

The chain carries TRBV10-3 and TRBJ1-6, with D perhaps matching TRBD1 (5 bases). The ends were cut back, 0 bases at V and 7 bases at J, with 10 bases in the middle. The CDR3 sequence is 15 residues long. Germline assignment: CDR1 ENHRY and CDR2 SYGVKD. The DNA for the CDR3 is TGTGCCATCAGTGAGTCAAGGGGTGAAAATTCACCCCTCCACTTT. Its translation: CAISESRGENSPLHF.

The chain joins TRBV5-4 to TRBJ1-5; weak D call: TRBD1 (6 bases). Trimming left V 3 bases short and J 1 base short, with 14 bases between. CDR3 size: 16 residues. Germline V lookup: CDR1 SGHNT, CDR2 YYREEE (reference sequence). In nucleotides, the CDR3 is TGTGCCAGCAGCTGGGGGGGGGCTTTCAGCAATCAGCCCCAGCATTTT. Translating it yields CASSWGGAFSNQPQHF.

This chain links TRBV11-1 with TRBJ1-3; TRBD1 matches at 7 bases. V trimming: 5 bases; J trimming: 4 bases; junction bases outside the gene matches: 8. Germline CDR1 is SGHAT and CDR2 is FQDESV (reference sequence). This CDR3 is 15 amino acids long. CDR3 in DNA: TGTGCCAGCAGCCCGAGACAGGGATCCGGAAACACCATATATTTT. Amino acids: CASSPRQGSGNTIYF.

The CDR3 DNA is TGTGCCAGCAGCTTAGTCGGACAGGGGGCGGGTAATGAGCAGTTCTTC. Amino acids: CASSLVGQGAGNEQFF. This sequence joins TRBV11-3 and TRBJ2-1; the match to TRBD1 covers 11 bases. J was trimmed by 7 bases and V by 1 base; bases with no gene match: 6. Germline CDR1 SGHNT, CDR2 YENEEA. The CDR3 loop spans 16 amino acids. Supplemented by reference TRBV11-3 and TRBJ2-1, the full variable domain reads EAGVVQSPRYKIIEKKQPVAFWCNPISGHNTLYWYLQNLGQGPELLIRYENEEAVDDSQLPKDRFSAERLKGVDSTLKIQPAELGDSAVYLCASSLVGQGAGNEQFFGPGTRLTVL.

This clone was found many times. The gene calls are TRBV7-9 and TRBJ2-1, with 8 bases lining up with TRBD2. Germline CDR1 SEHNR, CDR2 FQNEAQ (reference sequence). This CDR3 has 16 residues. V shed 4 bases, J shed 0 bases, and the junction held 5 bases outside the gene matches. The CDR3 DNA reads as TGTGCCAGCAGCTCAACAGCGGGGGACTCCTACAATGAGCAGTTCTTC. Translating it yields CASSSTAGDSYNEQFF.

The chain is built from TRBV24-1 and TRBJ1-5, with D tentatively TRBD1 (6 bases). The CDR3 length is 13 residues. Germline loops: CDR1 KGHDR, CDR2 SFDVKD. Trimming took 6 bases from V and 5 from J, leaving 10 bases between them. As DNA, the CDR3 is TGTGCCACCAGTAACACAGGGTATCAGCCCCAGCATTTT. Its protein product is CATSNTGYQPQHF.

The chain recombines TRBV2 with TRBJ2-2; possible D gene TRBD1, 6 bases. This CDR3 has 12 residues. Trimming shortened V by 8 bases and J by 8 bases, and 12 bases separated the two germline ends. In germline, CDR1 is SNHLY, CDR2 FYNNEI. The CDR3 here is CASDAQGGELFF. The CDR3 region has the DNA TGTGCCAGCGATGCACAGGGAGGGGAGCTGTTTTTT.

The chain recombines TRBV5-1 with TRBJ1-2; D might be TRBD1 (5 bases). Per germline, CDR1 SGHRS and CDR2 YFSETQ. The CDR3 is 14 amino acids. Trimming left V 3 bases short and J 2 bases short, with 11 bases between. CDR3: CASSSEGRNYGYTF. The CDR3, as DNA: TGCGCCAGCAGCTCGGAGGGACGGAACTATGGCTACACCTTC.

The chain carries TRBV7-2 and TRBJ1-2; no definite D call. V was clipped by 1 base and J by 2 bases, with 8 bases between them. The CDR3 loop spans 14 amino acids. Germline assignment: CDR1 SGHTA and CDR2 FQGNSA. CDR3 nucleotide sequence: TGTGCCAGCAGCTTAGATCCCGGGAACTATGGCTACACCTTC. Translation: CASSLDPGNYGYTF.

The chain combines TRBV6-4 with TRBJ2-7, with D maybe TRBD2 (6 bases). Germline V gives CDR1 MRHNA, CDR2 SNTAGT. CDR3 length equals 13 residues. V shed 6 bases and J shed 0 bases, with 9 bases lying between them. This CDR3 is CASRGGSSYEQYF. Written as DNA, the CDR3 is TGTGCCAGCAGGGGGGGTAGCTCCTACGAGCAGTACTTC.

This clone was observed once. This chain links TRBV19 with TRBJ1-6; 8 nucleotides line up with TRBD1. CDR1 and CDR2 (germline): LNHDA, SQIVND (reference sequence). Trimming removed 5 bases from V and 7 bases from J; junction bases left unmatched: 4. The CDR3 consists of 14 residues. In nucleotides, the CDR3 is TGTGCCAGTAGTGAAACAGGGGGGAATTCACCCCTCCACTTT. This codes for CASSETGGNSPLHF.

The CDR3 bases are TGTGCCAGCGGTACCGGGACTAGCGGGGTCGGGGAGCAGTTCTTC. Encoded protein: CASGTGTSGVGEQFF. The chain is built from TRBV28 and TRBJ2-1; 13 nucleotides agree with TRBD2. J lost 10 bases, V lost 8 bases, and 11 bases had no gene match. This CDR3 has 15 residues. Germline CDR1 is MDHEN and CDR2 is SYDVKM. Using reference TRBV28 and TRBJ2-1 for the parts outside the CDR3, the full variable domain is DVKVTQSSRYLVKRTGEKVFLECVQDMDHENMFWYRQDPGLGLRLIYFSYDVKMKEKGDIPEGYSVSREKKERFSLILESASTNQTSMYLCASGTGTSGVGEQFFGPGTRLTVL.

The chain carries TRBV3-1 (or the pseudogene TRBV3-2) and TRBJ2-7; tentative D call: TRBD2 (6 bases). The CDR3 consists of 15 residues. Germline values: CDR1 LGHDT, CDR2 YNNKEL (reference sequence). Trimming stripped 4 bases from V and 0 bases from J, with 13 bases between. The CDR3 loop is CASSRAGGSSYEQYF. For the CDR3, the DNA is TGTGCCAGCAGCCGTGCCGGGGGAAGCTCCTACGAGCAGTACTTC.